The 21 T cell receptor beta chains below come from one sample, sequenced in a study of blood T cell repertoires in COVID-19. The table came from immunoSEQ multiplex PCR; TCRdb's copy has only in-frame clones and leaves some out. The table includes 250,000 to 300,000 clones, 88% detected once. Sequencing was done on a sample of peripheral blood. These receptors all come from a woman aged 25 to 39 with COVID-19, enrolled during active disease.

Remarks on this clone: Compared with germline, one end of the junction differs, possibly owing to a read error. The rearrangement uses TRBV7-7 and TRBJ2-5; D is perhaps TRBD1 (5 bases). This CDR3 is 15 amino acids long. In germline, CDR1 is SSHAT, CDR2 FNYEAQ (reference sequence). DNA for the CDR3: TGTGCTAGCAGCCTAGACAGTGGGCGAAGCGAGACCCAGTACTTC. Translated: CASSLDSGRSETQYF.

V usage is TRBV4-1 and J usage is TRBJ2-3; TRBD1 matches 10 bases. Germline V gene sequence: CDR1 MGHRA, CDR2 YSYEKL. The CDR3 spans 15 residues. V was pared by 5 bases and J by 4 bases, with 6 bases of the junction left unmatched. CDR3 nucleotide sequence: TGCGCCAGCAGCGGCCGGGACAGGGGCCCAGATACGCAGTATTTT. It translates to CASSGRDRGPDTQYF.

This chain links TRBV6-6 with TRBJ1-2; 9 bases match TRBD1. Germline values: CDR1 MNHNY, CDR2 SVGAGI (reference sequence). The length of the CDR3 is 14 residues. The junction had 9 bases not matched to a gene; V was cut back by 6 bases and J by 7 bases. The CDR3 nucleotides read TGTGCCAGCAGAATACAGGGGGCGAAGGGTGGCTACACCTTC. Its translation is CASRIQGAKGGYTF.

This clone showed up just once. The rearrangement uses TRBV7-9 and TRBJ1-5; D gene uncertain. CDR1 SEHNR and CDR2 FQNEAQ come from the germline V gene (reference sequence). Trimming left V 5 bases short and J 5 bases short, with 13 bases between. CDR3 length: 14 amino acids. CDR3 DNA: TGTGCCAGCAGCCGCGCGGGAAACGATCAGCCCCAGCATTTT. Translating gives CASSRAGNDQPQHF.

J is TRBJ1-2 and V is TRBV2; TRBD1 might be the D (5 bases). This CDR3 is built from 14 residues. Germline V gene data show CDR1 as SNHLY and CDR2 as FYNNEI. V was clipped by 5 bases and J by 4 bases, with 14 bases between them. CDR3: CASSTDRASYGYTF. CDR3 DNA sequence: TGTGCCAGCAGTACCGACAGAGCCTCCTATGGCTACACCTTC. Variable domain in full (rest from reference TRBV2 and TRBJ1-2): EPEVTQTPSHQVTQMGQEVILRCVPISNHLYFYWYRQILGQKVEFLVSFYNNEISEKSEIFDDQFSVERPDGSNFTLKIRSTKLEDSAMYFCASSTDRASYGYTFGSGTRLTVV.

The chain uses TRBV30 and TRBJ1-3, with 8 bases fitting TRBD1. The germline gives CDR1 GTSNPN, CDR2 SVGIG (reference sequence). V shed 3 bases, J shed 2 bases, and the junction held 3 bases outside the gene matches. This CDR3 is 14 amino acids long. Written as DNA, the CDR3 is TGTGCCTGGAGAACGACAGGGGCTGGAAACACCATATATTTT. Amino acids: CAWRTTGAGNTIYF.

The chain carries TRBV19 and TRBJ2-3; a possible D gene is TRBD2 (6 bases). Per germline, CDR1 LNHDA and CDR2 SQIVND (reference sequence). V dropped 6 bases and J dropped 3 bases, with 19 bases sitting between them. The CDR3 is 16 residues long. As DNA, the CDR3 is TGTGCCAGTAGGAGGGGCGGTGGCGGGGAGACAGATACGCAGTATTTT. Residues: CASRRGGGGETDTQYF.

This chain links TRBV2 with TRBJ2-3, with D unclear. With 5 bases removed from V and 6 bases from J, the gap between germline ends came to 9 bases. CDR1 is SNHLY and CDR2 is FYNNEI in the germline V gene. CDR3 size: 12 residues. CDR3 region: CASSPNLDTQYF. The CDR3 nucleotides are TGTGCCAGCAGTCCTAATTTGGATACGCAGTATTTT.

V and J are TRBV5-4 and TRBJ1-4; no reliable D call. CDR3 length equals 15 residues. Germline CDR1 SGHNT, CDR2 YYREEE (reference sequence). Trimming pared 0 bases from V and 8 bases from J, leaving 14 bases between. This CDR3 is CASSLDPTQREKLFF. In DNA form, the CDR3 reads TGTGCCAGCAGCTTGGACCCGACTCAAAGAGAAAAACTGTTTTTT.

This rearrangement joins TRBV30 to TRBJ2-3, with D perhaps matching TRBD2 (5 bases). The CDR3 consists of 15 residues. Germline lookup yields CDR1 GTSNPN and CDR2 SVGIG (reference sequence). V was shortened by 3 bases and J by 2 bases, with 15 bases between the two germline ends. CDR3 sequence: CAWSAGSDYTDTQYF. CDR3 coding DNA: TGTGCCTGGAGCGCCGGCAGCGACTACACAGATACGCAGTATTTT.

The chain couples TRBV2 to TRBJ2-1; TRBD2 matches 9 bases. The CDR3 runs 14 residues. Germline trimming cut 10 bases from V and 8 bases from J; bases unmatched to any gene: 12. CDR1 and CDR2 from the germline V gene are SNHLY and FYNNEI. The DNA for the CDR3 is TGTGCCACTCAAGGGGCGGGAGGGGCGGATGAGCAGTTCTTC. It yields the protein CATQGAGGADEQFF.

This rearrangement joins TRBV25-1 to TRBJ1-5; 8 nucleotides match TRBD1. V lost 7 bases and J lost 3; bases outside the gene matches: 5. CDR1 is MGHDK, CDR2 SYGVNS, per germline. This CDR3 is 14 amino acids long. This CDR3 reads CASTGTGYNQPQHF. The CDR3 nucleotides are TGTGCCAGCACAGGGACAGGCTACAATCAGCCCCAGCATTTT.

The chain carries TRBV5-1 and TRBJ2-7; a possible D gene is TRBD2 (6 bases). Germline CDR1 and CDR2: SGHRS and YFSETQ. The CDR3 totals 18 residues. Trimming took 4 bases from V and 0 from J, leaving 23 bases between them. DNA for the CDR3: TGCGCCAGCAGCCTGGGGAGGCCACTAATGATGAGCTCCTACGAGCAGTACTTC. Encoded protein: CASSLGRPLMMSSYEQYF. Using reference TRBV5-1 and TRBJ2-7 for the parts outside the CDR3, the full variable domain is KAGVTQTPRYLIKTRGQQVTLSCSPISGHRSVSWYQQTPGQGLQFLFEYFSETQRNKGNFPGRFSGRQFSNSRSEMNVSTLELGDSALYLCASSLGRPLMMSSYEQYFGPGTRLTVT.

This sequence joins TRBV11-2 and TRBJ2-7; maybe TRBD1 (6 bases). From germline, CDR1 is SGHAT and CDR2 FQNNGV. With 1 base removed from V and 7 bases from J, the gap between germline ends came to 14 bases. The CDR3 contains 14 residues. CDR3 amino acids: CASSLARGMFEQYF. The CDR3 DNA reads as TGTGCCAGCAGCTTAGCCAGGGGCATGTTTGAGCAGTACTTC.

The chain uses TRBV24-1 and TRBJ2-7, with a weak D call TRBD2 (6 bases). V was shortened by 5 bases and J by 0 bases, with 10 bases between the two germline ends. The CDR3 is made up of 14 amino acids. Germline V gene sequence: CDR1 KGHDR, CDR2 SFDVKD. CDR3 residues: CATSGGVPSYEQYF. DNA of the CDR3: TGTGCCACCAGTGGGGGGGTCCCCTCCTACGAGCAGTACTTC.

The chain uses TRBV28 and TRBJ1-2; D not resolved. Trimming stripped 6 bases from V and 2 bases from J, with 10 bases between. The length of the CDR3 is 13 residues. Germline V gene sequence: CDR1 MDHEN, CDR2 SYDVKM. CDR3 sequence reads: CASSPPVNYGYTF. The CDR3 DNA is TGTGCCAGCAGCCCGCCAGTGAACTATGGCTACACCTTC.

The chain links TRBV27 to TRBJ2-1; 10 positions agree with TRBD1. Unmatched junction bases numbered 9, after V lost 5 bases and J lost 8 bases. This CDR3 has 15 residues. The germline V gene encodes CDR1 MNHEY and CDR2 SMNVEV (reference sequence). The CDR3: CASSTTGTGVDEQFF. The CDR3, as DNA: TGTGCCAGCAGTACTACCGGGACAGGGGTGGATGAGCAGTTCTTC.

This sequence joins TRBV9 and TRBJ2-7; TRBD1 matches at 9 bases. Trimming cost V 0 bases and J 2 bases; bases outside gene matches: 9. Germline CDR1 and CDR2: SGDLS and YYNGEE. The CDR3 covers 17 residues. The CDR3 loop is CASSVGAGTGSPYEQYF. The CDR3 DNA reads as TGTGCCAGCAGCGTAGGGGCAGGGACAGGGTCCCCCTACGAGCAGTACTTC.

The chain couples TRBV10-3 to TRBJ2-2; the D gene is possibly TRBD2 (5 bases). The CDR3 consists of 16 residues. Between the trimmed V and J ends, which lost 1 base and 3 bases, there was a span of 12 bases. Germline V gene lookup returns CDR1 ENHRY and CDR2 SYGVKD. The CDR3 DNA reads TGTGCCATCAGTGAGTTACTGGGAGTCGACACCGGGGAGCTGTTTTTT. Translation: CAISELLGVDTGELFF.

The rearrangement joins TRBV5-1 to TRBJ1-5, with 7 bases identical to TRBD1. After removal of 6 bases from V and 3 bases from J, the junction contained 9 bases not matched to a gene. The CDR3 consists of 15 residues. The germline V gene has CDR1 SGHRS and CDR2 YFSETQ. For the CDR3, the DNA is TGCGCCAGCACCGAGACAGGGTGGATCAATCAGCCCCAGCATTTT. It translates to CASTETGWINQPQHF.

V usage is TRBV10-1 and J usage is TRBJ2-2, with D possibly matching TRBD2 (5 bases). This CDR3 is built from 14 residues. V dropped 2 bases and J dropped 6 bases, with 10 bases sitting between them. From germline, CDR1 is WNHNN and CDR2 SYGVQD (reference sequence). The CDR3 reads CASSESGGAGELFF. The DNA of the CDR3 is TGCGCCAGCAGTGAGAGCGGTGGAGCCGGGGAGCTGTTTTTT.